This T cell receptor beta chain was obtained from a study of blood T cell repertoires in COVID-19. Original data processing: Estimation of nucleated cell counts was performed using reference gene primer amplification. Some clones are missing from TCRdb's copy, which holds only in-frame ones; the method was immunoSEQ multiplex PCR. That table is the source of V, J and clone size, and D and trimming were worked out from the DNA. Of roughly 190,000 clones in the sample, roughly 79% were seen once. This clone was seen just once. The sequence derives from a woman aged 40 to 50 with COVID-19, enrolled during active disease. Material: peripheral blood.

CDR3 loop: CATSATGHQPQHF. The CDR3 nucleotides read TGTGCCACCAGTGCGACAGGGCATCAGCCCCAGCATTTT. The chain has TRBV24-1 and TRBJ1-5; 7 nucleotides line up with TRBD1. The V gene's germline CDR1 is KGHDR and CDR2 SFDVKD. The CDR3 contains 13 residues. V lost 5 bases and J lost 5; bases outside the gene matches: 2.